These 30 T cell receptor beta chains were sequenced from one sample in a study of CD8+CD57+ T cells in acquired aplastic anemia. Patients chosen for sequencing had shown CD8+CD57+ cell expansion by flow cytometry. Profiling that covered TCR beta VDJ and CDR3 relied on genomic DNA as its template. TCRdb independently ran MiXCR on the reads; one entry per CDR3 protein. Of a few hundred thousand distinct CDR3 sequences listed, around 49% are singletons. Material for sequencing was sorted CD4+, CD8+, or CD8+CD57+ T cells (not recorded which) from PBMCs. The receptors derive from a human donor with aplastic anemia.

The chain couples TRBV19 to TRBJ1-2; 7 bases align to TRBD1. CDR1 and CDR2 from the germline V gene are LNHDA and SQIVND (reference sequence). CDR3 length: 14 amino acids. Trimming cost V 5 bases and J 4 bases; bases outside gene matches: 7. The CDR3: CASSLTQGIYGYTF. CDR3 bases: TGTGCCAGTAGTCTAACACAGGGGATCTATGGCTACACCTTC.

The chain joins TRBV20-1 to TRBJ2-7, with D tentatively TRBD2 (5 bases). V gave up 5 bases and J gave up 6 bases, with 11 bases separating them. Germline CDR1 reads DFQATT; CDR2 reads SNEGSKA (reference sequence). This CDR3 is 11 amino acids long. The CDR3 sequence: CSAPRAGEQYF. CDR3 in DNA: TGCAGTGCTCCGCGGGCTGGCGAGCAGTACTTC.

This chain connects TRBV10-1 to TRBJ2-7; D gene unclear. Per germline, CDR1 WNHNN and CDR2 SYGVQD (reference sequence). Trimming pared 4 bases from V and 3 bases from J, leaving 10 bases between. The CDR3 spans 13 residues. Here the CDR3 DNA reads TGCGCCAGCAGTGGAGACCTACACTACGAGCAGTACGTC. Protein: CASSGDLHYEQYV.

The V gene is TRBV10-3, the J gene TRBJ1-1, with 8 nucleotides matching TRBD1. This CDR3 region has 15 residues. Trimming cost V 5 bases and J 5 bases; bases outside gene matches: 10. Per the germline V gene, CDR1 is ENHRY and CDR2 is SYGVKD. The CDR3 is CAISINRGGETEAFF. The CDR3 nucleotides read TGTGCCATCAGTATAAACAGGGGGGGGGAGACTGAAGCTTTCTTT.

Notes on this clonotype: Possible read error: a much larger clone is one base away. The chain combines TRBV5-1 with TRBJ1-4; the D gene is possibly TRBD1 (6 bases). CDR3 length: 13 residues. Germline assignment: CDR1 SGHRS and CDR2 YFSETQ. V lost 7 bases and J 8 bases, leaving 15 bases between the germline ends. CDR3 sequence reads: CASGRARGEKLFF. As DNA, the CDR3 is TGCGCCAGCGGCAGGGCGAGGGGGGAAAAACTGTTTTTT.

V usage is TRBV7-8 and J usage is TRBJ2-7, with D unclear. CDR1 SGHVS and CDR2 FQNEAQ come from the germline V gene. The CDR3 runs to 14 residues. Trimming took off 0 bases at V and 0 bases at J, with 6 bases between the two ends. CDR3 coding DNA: TGTGCCAGCAGCTTAGCACCGTACTCCTACGAGCAGTACTTC. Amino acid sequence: CASSLAPYSYEQYF.

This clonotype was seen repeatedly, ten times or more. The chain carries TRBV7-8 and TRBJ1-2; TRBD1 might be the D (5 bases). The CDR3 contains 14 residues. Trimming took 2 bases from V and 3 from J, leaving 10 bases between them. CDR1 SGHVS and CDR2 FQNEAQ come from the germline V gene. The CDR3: CASSLRGGDYGYTF. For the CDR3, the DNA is TGTGCCAGCAGCTTACGGGGAGGGGACTATGGCTACACCTTC.

The CDR3 spells CASSIFSGSEQYF. The CDR3 coding sequence is TGTGCCAGTAGTATATTCTCTGGGTCCGAGCAGTACTTC. The rearrangement uses TRBV19 and TRBJ2-7, with no clear D. Trimming pared 2 bases from V and 6 bases from J, leaving 11 bases between. In germline, CDR1 is LNHDA, CDR2 SQIVND (reference sequence). The CDR3 has 13 residues.

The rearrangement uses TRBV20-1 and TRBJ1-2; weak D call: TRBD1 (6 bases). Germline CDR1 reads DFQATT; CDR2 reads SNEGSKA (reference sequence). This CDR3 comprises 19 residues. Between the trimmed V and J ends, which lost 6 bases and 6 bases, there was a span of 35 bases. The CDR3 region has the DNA TGCAGTGCCAGCCCACCTACAGGGCGAGAGGCGAGGAGTGGCCATGGCTACACCTTC. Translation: CSASPPTGREARSGHGYTF.

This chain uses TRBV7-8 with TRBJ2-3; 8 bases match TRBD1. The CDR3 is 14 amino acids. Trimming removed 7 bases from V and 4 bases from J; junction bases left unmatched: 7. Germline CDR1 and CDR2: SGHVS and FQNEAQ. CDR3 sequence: CASKVGQGSDTQYF. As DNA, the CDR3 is TGTGCCAGCAAAGTTGGACAGGGTTCAGATACGCAGTATTTT.

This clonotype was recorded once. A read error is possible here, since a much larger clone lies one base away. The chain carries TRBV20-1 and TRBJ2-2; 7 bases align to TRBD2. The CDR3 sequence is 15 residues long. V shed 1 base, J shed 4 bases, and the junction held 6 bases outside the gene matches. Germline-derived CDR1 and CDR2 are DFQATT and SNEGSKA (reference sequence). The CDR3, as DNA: TGCAGTGCTAGAGGAGCGGGGAGACTCACCGGGGAGCTGTTTTTT. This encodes CSARGAGRLTGELFF.

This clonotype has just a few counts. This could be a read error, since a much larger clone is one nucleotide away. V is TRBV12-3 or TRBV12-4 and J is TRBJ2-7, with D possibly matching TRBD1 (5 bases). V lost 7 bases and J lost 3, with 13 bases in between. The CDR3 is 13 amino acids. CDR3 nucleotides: TGTGCCAGCACCCTTACAGGATTCTACGAGCAGTACTTC. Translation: CASTLTGFYEQYF.

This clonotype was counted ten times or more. Here the CDR3 reads CSVERNSALNNEQFF. The CDR3 coding sequence is TGCAGCGTTGAACGTAACTCGGCGTTAAACAATGAGCAGTTCTTC. V gene TRBV29-1 combines with J gene TRBJ2-1; no reliable D call. This CDR3 has 15 residues. CDR1 is SQVTM, CDR2 ANQGSEA, per germline. Trimming left V 2 bases short and J 5 bases short, with 16 bases between.

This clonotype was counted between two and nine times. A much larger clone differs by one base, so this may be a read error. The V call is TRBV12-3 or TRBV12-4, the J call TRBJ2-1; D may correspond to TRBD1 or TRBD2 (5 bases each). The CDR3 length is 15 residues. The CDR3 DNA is TGTGCCAGCAGTTTTGGGGGATCAATGGACAATGAGCAGCTCTTC. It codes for CASSFGGSMDNEQLF.

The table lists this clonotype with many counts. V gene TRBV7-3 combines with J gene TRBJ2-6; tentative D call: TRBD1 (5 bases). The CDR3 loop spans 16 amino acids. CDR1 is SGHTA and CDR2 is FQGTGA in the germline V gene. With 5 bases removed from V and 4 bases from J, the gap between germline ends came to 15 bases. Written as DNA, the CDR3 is TGTGCCAGCAGCGCCAGCGCTACAGGCGGGGCCAACGTCCTGACTTTC. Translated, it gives CASSASATGGANVLTF.

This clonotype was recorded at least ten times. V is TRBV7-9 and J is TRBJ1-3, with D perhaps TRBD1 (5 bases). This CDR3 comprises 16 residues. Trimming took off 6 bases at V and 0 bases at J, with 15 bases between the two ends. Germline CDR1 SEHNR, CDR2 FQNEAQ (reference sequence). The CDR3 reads CASSSARGVSGNTIYF. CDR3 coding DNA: TGTGCCAGCAGTTCCGCTCGGGGCGTCTCTGGAAACACCATATATTTT.

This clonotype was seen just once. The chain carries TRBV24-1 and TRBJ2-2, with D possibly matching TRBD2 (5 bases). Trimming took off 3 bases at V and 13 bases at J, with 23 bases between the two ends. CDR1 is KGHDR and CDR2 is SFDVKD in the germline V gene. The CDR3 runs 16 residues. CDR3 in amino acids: CATSDPGNSKRGVLFF. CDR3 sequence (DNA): TGTGCCACCAGTGATCCCGGGAACTCGAAGAGAGGTGTGCTGTTTTTT.

The CDR3 loop reads CASSSRGSGGEEQYF. The CDR3 nucleotides read TGTGCCAGTTCTTCCCGGGGTAGCGGGGGGGAAGAGCAGTACTTC. J is TRBJ2-7 and V is TRBV19; 11 nucleotides line up with TRBD2. This CDR3 region has 15 residues. The V gene's germline CDR1 is LNHDA and CDR2 SQIVND (reference sequence). Unmatched junction bases numbered 13, after V lost 8 bases and J lost 7 bases.

The CDR3 DNA reads as TGTGCCAGCAGCTTACCCCTAAGAAGCACTAACTATGGCTACACCTTC. This gives the protein CASSLPLRSTNYGYTF. The chain uses TRBV5-4 and TRBJ1-2, with D hard to call. Trimming left V 2 bases short and J 0 bases short, with 14 bases between. CDR1 SGHNT and CDR2 YYREEE come from the germline V gene (reference sequence). The CDR3 has 16 amino acids.

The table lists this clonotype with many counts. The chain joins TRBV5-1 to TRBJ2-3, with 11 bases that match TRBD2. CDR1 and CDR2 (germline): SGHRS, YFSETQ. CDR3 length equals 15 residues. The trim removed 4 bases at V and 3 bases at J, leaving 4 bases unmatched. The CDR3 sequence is CASSLSGGATDTQYF. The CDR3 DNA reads TGCGCCAGCAGCCTTAGCGGGGGGGCGACAGATACGCAGTATTTT.

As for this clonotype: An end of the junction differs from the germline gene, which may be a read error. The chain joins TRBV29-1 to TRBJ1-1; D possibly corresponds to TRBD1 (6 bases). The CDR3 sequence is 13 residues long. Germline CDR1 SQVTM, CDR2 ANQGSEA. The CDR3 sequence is CSVEGQFSTEAFF. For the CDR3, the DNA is TGCAGCGTGGAAGGACAGTTTTCCACTGAAGCTTTCTTT.

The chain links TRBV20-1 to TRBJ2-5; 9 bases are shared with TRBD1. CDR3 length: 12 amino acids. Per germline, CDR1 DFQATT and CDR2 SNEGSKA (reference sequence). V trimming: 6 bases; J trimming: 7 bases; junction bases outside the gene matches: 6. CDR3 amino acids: CSAGPGQGTQYF. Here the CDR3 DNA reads TGCAGTGCAGGGCCGGGACAGGGGACCCAGTACTTC.

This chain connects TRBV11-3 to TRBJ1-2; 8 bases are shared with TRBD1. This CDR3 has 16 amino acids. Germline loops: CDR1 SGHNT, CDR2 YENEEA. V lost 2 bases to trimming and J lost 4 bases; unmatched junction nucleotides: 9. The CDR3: CASSLRGTGLSYGYTF. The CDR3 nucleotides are TGTGCCAGCAGCTTAAGAGGGACAGGCCTAAGCTATGGCTACACCTTC.

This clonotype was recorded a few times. This CDR3 reads CAWRTGLGNEKLFF. CDR3 nucleotides: TGTGCCTGGAGGACAGGGCTCGGGAATGAAAAACTGTTTTTT. The J gene is TRBJ1-4, the V gene TRBV30; 7 bases agree with TRBD1. CDR1 and CDR2 (germline): GTSNPN, SVGIG (reference sequence). The trim removed 3 bases at V and 5 bases at J, leaving 6 bases unmatched. CDR3 length equals 14 residues.

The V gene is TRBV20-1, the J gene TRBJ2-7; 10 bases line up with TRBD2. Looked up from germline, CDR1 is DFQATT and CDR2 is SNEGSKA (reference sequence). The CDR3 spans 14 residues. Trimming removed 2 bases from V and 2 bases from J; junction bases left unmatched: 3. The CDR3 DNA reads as TGCAGTGCTAGAAGCGGGGGGGTGACCTACGAGCAGTACTTC. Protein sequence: CSARSGGVTYEQYF.

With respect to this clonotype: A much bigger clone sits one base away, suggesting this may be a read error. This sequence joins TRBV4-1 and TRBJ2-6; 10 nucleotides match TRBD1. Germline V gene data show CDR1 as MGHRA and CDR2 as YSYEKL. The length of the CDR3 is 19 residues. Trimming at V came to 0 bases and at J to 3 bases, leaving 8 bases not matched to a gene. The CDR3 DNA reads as TGCGCCAGCAGCCAAGACAGAAGGACAGGGGGATTTGGGGCCAACGTCCTGACTTTC. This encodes CASSQDRRTGGFGANVLTF.

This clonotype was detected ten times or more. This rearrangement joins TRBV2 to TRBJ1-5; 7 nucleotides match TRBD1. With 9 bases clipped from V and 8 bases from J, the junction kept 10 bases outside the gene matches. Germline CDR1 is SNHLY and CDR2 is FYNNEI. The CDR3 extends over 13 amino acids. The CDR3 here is CASRRQGIEPQHF. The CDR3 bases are TGTGCCAGTAGAAGACAGGGCATAGAGCCCCAGCATTTT. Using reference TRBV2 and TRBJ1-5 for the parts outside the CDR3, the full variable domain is EPEVTQTPSHQVTQMGQEVILRCVPISNHLYFYWYRQILGQKVEFLVSFYNNEISEKSEIFDDQFSVERPDGSNFTLKIRSTKLEDSAMYFCASRRQGIEPQHFGDGTRLSIL.

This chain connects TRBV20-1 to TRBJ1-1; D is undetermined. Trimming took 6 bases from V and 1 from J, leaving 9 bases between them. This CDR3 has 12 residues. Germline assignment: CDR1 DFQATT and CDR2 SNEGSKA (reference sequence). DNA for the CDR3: TGCAGTGCGTTTGACAAGAACACTGAAGCTTTCTTT. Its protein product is CSAFDKNTEAFF.

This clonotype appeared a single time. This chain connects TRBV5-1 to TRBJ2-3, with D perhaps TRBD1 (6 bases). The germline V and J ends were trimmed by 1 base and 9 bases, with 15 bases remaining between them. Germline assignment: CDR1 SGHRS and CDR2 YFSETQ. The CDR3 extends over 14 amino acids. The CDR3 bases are TGCGCCAGCAGCTTGAGCGACGGGACATTGACGCAGTATTTT. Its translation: CASSLSDGTLTQYF. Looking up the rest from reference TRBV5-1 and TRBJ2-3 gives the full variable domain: KAGVTQTPRYLIKTRGQQVTLSCSPISGHRSVSWYQQTPGQGLQFLFEYFSETQRNKGNFPGRFSGRQFSNSRSEMNVSTLELGDSALYLCASSLSDGTLTQYFGPGTRLTVL.

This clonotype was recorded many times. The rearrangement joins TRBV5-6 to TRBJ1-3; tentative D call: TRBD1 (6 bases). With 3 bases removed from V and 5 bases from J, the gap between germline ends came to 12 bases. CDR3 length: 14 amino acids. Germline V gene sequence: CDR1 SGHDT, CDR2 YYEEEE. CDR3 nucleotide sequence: TGTGCCAGCAGCTCTACAGGGTATCGAAACACCATATATTTT. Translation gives CASSSTGYRNTIYF.